This entry is about one T cell receptor (beta chain). Its antigen remains unidentified. MiXCR, run by TCRdb on the 5' RACE reads, gives a single entry per CDR3 protein. The sample records 560,000 or so distinct CDR3 sequences, approximately 15% being singletons. This sample is part of a study of T-cell memory formation after mild COVID-19. The CDR3 has 18 amino acids. Trimming shortened V by 6 bases and J by 5 bases, and 29 bases separated the two germline ends. In germline, CDR1 is MNHEY, CDR2 SVGAGI. Overall study findings and caveats: CD4+ contracting clones were mainly CM and EM; CD8+ ones, EMRA.

The sample taken for sequencing was PBMCs or a T cell subset sorted from them (not recorded which). The clonotype originates from an adult woman who had mild COVID-19 (a few samples of this study predate the infection). Cell type and time point are not known. This chain connects TRBV6-5 to TRBJ2-7; a weak D match, TRBD2 (6 bases). The CDR3 bases are TGTGCCAGCAGGCGAAGCGAACCACTCGGGAGCCAGGAGAACGAGCAGTACTTC. Amino acid sequence: CASRRSEPLGSQENEQYF.